This entry lists 19 T cell receptor beta chains sequenced from one sample in a study of T cells in women clearing cervical HPV infection. The method was immunoSEQ multiplex PCR; TCRdb's version includes in-frame clones alone and lacks a portion of them. This listing includes some 39,000 clones. Sequenced sample: blood buffy coat. Every receptor here comes from a woman aged 18 to 69 with a cervical HPV16 infection that either progressed to CIN3+ or cleared (not recorded which).

A word on this clone: Read data end 3 residues before the CDR3 end; the end is taken from the germline J gene. The chain employs TRBV20-1 and TRBJ2-7, with a possible D match to TRBD2 (5 bases). From germline, CDR1 is DFQATT and CDR2 SNEGSKA (reference sequence). V was cut by 8 bases and J by 2 bases, with 16 bases left in between. The CDR3 extends over 13 amino acids. The DNA read from the CDR3 is TGCAGTTTTTTGGGCGGGCAAGCCTACGAG. This encodes CSFLGGQAYE. Given in full, the CDR3 is CSFLGGQAYEQYF.

Worth noting for this clone: The missing CDR3 end, 3 residues past where the read stops, is filled in from the germline J gene. The V call is TRBV5-1, the J call TRBJ1-2, with TRBD1 matching 7 bases. The CDR3 runs to 15 residues. J gave up 4 bases and V 0 bases, and 6 bases lay outside the gene matches. Germline assignment: CDR1 SGHRS and CDR2 YFSETQ. This chain's CDR3 is CASSLDGEGAYGYTF. The sequenced part of the CDR3 DNA is TGCGCCAGCAGCTTGGACGGGGAGGGGGCCTATGGC.

A note on this clone: The CDR3 is cut off 3 residues early in the read; its end comes from the germline J gene. Other DNA sequences in the same sample also yield this CDR3. The chain combines TRBV30 with TRBJ1-3; unclear D gene. Germline V gene sequence: CDR1 GTSNPN, CDR2 SVGIG (reference sequence). The length of the CDR3 is 14 residues. The sequenced CDR3 bases are TGTGCCTGGAGTGTACTCTCAGGACTAGGCACG. It encodes CAWSVLSGLGT. The CDR3 reads in full as CAWSVLSGLGTIYF.

On this clone: A read error may account for a junction end that differs from germline. With the read ending 3 residues before the CDR3 end, the germline J gene is used to fill in that end. At the DNA level, this CDR3 is encoded by other sequences in the same sample as well. The chain combines TRBV7-2 with TRBJ1-3; 9 positions agree with TRBD1. Looked up from germline, CDR1 is SGHTA and CDR2 is FQGNSA. CDR3 length equals 13 residues. The CDR3 here is CASSATGGNTIYF. The sequenced CDR3 bases are TGTGCCAGCAGTGCGACAGGGGGAAACACG.

Points on this clone: Sequencing ends 3 residues short of the CDR3 end; the germline J gene provides the rest. This chain links TRBV5-6 with TRBJ2-1, with a tentative D call TRBD2 (6 bases). Germline V lookup: CDR1 SGHDT, CDR2 YYEEEE. Trimming left V 0 bases short and J 4 bases short, with 11 bases between. CDR3 size: 15 residues. The CDR3 DNA, read in part, is TGTGCCAGCAGCTTGGATGGGACTTCATACAATGAG. Translated: CASSLDGTSYNE. The entire CDR3 is CASSLDGTSYNEQFF.

On this clone itself: The CDR3 end is not reached by the read, which stops 3 residues before it; the germline J gene fills it in. This sequence joins TRBV23-1 and TRBJ2-1; TRBD1 agrees at 12 bases. TRBV23-1 is an ORF for which the function is uncertain. The CDR3 runs to 18 residues. V was clipped by 4 bases and J by 9 bases; unmatched bases: 16. Partial CDR3 DNA: TGCGCCAGCAGTCGCTCGGGAGGTGGGGACAGGGGGCTTACTGAG. This gives the protein CASSRSGGGDRGLTE. The whole CDR3 reads CASSRSGGGDRGLTEQFF.

Remarks on this clone: The CDR3 is cut off 3 residues early in the read; its end comes from the germline J gene. The chain combines TRBV27 with TRBJ2-5; D is possibly TRBD2 (6 bases). V was clipped by 6 bases and J by 5 bases, with 16 bases between them. The CDR3 has 14 residues. Germline V gives CDR1 MNHEY, CDR2 SMNVEV (reference sequence). The covered CDR3 bases are TGTGCCAGCAGCTCGGAGGGTCCAGGGGAGACC. The encoded protein is CASSSEGPGET. In full, the CDR3 is CASSSEGPGETQYF.

CDR3 amino acids: CASSVTGHSNQPQHF. CDR3 DNA (partial): TGTGCCAGCAGTGTAACAGGGCATAGCAATCAGCCC. The V and J genes are TRBV6-1 and TRBJ1-5; D may be TRBD1 (6 bases). The DNA ends 3 residues before the CDR3 does, and the rest of the CDR3 is filled in from the germline J gene. The CDR3 sequence is 15 residues long. V lost 4 bases and J 0 bases, leaving 10 bases between the germline ends. Germline V gives CDR1 MNHNS, CDR2 SASEGT.

As to this clone: From the germline J gene comes the end of the CDR3, since the read stops 3 residues before it. The V call is TRBV20-1, the J call TRBJ2-2; D remains unclear. Germline CDR1 is DFQATT and CDR2 is SNEGSKA (reference sequence). The CDR3 is made up of 11 amino acids. V gave up 6 bases and J gave up 7 bases, with 9 bases separating them. The covered CDR3 bases are TGCAGTGCCGCCACCTACGGGGAG. This codes for CSAATYGE. The CDR3 in full is CSAATYGELFF.

As concerns this clone: The read ends 3 residues before the CDR3 terminus; that terminus is restored from the germline J gene. The chain joins TRBV20-1 to TRBJ2-1; TRBD1 agrees at 9 bases. The CDR3 covers 15 residues. The V gene end was trimmed by 6 bases and the J gene end by 8 bases; junction bases not matched to a gene: 14. In germline, CDR1 is DFQATT, CDR2 SNEGSKA (reference sequence). Partial CDR3 DNA: TGCAGTGCGGGAAGACAGGGGGGGGTTGTAGATGAG. Amino acid sequence: CSAGRQGGVVDE. Given in full, the CDR3 is CSAGRQGGVVDEQFF.

A note on this clone: Read sequence stops 3 residues before the CDR3 end, and the germline J gene provides the missing end. The V call is TRBV5-1, the J call TRBJ2-3; 7 bases align to TRBD1. Germline V CDR1 and CDR2: SGHRS, YFSETQ. The CDR3 runs to 16 residues. Partial CDR3 DNA: TGCGCCAGCAGCTTGTCTCGGGACAGCCGCCAAGAGACG. It is translated as CASSLSRDSRQET. The entire CDR3 protein is CASSLSRDSRQETQYF.

With respect to this clone: Coverage ceases 3 residues before the CDR3 finishes, and the germline J gene fills in the end. This chain connects TRBV20-1 to TRBJ2-2, with TRBD2 matching over 8 bases. After removal of 4 bases from V and 3 bases from J, the junction contained 7 bases not matched to a gene. From germline, CDR1 is DFQATT and CDR2 SNEGSKA (reference sequence). This CDR3 comprises 15 residues. The CDR3 here is CSATTAGGYTGELFF. CDR3 bases read: TGCAGTGCTACCACCGCGGGAGGATACACCGGGGAG.

Note on this clone: The sequenced fragment ends 3 residues before the CDR3 boundary, so the rest is inferred from the germline J gene. The gene calls are TRBV20-1 and TRBJ2-1; 8 bases are shared with TRBD1. The CDR3 runs to 14 residues. Looked up from germline, CDR1 is DFQATT and CDR2 is SNEGSKA (reference sequence). V dropped 5 bases and J dropped 9; count of bases not matched to a gene: 12. The CDR3 sequence: CSAPEGQEAIEQFF. The part of the CDR3 DNA that was read is TGCAGTGCTCCCGAGGGACAGGAGGCAATTGAG.

On this clone itself: The observed sequence ends 3 residues before the CDR3 terminus, with the missing tail filled in from the germline J gene. The chain joins TRBV29-1 to TRBJ2-2, with 12 bases aligning to TRBD1. This CDR3 region has 13 residues. Germline-derived CDR1 and CDR2 are SQVTM and ANQGSEA. The CDR3 spells CSVGQGAREKLFF. CDR3 DNA, as far as it was read: TGCAGCGTGGGACAGGGGGCGCGTGAAAAG.

With respect to this clone: The junction and the germline gene differ at one end; a read error may be behind it. The part of the CDR3 DNA that was read is TGCGCCAGCAGCCAAGACAGGGATGGTAATCAGCCC. It yields the protein CASSQDRDGNQP. The full CDR3 protein is CASSQDRDGNQPQHF. This chain links TRBV4-2 with TRBJ1-5, with 7 bases aligning to TRBD1. The DNA ends 3 residues before the CDR3 does, and the rest of the CDR3 is filled in from the germline J gene. From germline, CDR1 is LGHNA and CDR2 YNFKEQ. The CDR3 has 15 amino acids.

With regard to this clone: The sequence runs out 3 residues before the end of the CDR3; the remainder is reconstructed from the germline J gene. The same CDR3 can be traced to other DNA sequences in this sample. The V and J genes are TRBV30 and TRBJ1-3; 10 bases match TRBD1. The trim removed 3 bases at V and 6 bases at J, leaving 8 bases unmatched. This CDR3 contains 15 residues. Germline values: CDR1 GTSNPN, CDR2 SVGIG (reference sequence). The chain's CDR3 is CAWSPGQGLINTIYF. The part of the CDR3 DNA that was read is TGTGCCTGGAGCCCGGGACAGGGGCTAATAAACACC.

Points on this clone: The read falls 3 residues short of the CDR3 end, and the missing part is taken from the germline J gene. The chain links TRBV18 to TRBJ2-2; 8 positions match TRBD1. The germline CDR1 and CDR2 sequences are KGHSH and LQKENI. This CDR3 has 17 residues. Unmatched junction bases numbered 3, after V lost 0 bases and J lost 0 bases. Partial CDR3 DNA: TGTGCCAGCTCACCACCCGACAGGGGCGCGAACACCGGGGAG. Amino acids: CASSPPDRGANTGE. The full CDR3 is CASSPPDRGANTGELFF.

Notes on this clone: The read comes to an end 3 residues before the CDR3 does, leaving the germline J gene to fill in the end. This chain links TRBV20-1 with TRBJ2-5; D is uncertain. This CDR3 has 14 amino acids. CDR1 is DFQATT, CDR2 SNEGSKA, per germline (reference sequence). Trimming left V 3 bases short and J 1 base short, with 12 bases between. CDR3 sequence reads: CSASLARFQETQYF. The part of the CDR3 DNA that was read is TGCAGTGCTAGTTTAGCCCGCTTCCAAGAGACC.

Worth noting for this clone: The CDR3 is cut off 3 residues early in the read; its end comes from the germline J gene. V is TRBV10-3 and J is TRBJ1-1; a weak D match, TRBD1 (5 bases). Germline V lookup: CDR1 ENHRY, CDR2 SYGVKD. The CDR3 loop spans 13 amino acids. V lost 6 bases and J 1 base, leaving 9 bases between the germline ends. This CDR3 is CAIREQENTEAFF. Incomplete CDR3 DNA: TGTGCCATCAGGGAACAGGAGAACACTGAA.